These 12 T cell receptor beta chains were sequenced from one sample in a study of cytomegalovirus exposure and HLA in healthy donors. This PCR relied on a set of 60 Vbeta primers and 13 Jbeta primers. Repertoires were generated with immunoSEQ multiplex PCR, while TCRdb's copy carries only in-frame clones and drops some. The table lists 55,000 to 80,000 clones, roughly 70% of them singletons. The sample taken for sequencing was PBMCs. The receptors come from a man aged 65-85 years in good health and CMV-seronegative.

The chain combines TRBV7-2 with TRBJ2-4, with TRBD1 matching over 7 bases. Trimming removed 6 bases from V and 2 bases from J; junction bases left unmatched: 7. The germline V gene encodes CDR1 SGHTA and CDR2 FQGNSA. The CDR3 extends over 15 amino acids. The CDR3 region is CASRTGNGSKNIQYF. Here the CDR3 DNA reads TGTGCCAGCAGGACAGGGAATGGATCCAAAAACATTCAGTACTTC.

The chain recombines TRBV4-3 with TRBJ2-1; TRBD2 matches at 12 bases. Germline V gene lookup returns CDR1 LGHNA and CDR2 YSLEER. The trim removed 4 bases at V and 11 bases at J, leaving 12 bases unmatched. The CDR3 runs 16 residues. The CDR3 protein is CASSLGLAGSVNQQFF. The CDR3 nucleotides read TGCGCCAGCAGCCTAGGACTAGCGGGATCGGTGAATCAGCAGTTCTTC.

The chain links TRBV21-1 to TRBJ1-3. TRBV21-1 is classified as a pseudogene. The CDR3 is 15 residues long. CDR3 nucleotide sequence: TGTGCCAGCACCCCGGAGGACTCCTCTGGAAACACCATATATTTT. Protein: CASTPEDSSGNTIYF.

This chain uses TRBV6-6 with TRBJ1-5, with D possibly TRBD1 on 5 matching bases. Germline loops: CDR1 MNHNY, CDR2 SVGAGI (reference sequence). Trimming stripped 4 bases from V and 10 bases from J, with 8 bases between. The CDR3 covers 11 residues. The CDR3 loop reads CASSSGNPQHF. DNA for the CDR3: TGTGCCAGCAGTTCAGGGAACCCCCAGCATTTT.

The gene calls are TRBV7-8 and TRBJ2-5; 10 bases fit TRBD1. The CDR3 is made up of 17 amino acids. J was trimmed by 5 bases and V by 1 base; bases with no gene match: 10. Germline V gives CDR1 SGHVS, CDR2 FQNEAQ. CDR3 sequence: CASSLGSGTGEWETQYF. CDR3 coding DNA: TGTGCCAGCAGCTTAGGGTCCGGGACAGGGGAATGGGAGACCCAGTACTTC.

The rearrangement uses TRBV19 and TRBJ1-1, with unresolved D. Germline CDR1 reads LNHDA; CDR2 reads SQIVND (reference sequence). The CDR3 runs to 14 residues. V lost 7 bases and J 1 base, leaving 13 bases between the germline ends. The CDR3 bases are TGTGCCAGTACCCCCAGGAGGGAGAACACTGAAGCTTTCTTT. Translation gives CASTPRRENTEAFF.

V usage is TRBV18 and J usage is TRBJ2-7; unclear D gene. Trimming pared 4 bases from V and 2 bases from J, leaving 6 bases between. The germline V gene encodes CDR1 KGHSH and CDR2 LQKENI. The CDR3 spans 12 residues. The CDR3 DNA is TGTGCCAGCTCACAACAGACCTACGAGCAGTACTTC. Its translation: CASSQQTYEQYF. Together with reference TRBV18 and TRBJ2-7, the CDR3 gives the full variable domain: NAGVMQNPRHLVRRRGQEARLRCSPMKGHSHVYWYRQLPEEGLKFMVYLQKENIIDESGMPKERFSAEFPKEGPSILRIQQVVRGDSAAYFCASSQQTYEQYFGPGTRLTVT.

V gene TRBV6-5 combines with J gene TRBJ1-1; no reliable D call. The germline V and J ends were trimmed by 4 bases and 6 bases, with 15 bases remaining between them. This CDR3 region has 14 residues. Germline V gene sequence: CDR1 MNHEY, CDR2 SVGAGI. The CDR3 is CASSCSTGQPEAFF. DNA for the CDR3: TGTGCCAGCAGTTGCTCTACGGGTCAACCTGAAGCTTTCTTT.

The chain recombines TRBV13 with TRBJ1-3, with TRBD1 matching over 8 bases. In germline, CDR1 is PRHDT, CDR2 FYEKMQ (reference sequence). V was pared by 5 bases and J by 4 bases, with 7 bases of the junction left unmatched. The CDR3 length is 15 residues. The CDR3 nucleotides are TGTGCCAGCAGCGCCCGGACAGGGCAAGGAAACACCATATATTTT. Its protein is CASSARTGQGNTIYF.

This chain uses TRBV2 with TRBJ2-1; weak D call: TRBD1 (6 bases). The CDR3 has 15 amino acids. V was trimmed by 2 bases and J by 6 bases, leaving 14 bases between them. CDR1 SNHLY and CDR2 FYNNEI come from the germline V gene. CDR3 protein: CASSEPVRGGNEQFF. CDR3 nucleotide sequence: TGTGCCAGCAGTGAACCCGTAAGAGGGGGCAATGAGCAGTTCTTC. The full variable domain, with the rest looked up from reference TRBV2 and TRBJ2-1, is EPEVTQTPSHQVTQMGQEVILRCVPISNHLYFYWYRQILGQKVEFLVSFYNNEISEKSEIFDDQFSVERPDGSNFTLKIRSTKLEDSAMYFCASSEPVRGGNEQFFGPGTRLTVL.

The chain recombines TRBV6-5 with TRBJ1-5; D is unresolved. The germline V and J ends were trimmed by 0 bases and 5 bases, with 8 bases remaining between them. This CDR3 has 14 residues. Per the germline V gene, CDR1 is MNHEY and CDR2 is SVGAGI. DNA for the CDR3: TGTGCCAGCAGTTACTCGAGGGTTGATCAGCCCCAGCATTTT. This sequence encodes CASSYSRVDQPQHF.

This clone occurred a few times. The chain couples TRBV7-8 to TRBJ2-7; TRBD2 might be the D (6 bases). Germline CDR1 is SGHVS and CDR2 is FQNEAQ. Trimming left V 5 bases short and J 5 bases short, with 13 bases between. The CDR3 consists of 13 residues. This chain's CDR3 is CASSPPRRDEQYF. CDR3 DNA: TGTGCCAGCAGCCCCCCACGGAGGGACGAGCAGTACTTC.